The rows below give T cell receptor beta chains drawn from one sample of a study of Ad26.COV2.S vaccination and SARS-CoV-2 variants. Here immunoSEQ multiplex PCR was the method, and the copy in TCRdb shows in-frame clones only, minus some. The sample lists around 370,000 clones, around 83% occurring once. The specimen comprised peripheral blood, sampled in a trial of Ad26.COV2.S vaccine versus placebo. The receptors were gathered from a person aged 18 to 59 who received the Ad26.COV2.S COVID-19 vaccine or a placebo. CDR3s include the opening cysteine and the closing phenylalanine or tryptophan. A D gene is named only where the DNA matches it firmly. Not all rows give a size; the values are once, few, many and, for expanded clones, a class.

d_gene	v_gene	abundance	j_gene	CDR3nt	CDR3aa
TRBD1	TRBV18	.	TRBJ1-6	TGTGCCAGCTCACCGCCGGACAGGGTCGGAAATTCACCCCTCCACTTT	CASSPPDRVGNSPLHF
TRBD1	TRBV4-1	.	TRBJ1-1	TGCGCCAGCAGCCAAGAAACGACAGGGGGCAACACTGAAGCTTTCTTT	CASSQETTGGNTEAFF
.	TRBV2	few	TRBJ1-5	TGTGCCAGCAGTGGACCGGATCGCAATCAGCCCCAGCATTTT	CASSGPDRNQPQHF
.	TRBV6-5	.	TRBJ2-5	TGTGCCAGCAGTTACTCGAAGGGTCAGGGAGTAGGGACCCAGTACTTC	CASSYSKGQGVGTQYF
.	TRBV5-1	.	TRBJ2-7	TGCGCCAGCAGCTTTGTTCGCGGCCCTCGCGCCTACGAGCAGTACTTC	CASSFVRGPRAYEQYF
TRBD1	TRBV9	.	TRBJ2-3	TGTGCCAGCAGCGAGACAGGGTGGGTCACAGATACGCAGTATTTT	CASSETGWVTDTQYF
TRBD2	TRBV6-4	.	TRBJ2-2	TGTGCCAGCAGTGACCGTAGCGGGCACACCGGGGAGCTGTTTTTT	CASSDRSGHTGELFF
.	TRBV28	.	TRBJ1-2	TGTGCCAGCAGACAACAGGGTTTTGGCTACACCTTC	CASRQQGFGYTF
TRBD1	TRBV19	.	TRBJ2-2	TGTGCCAGTACCCCGACAGGGGCGGGCAGTCGAACCGGGGAGCTGTTTTTT	CASTPTGAGSRTGELFF
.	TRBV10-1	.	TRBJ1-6	TGCGCCACCTCTCCGGGCCATAGGAGGTCCTATAATTCACCCCTCCACTTT	CATSPGHRRSYNSPLHF
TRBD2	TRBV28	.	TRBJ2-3	TGTGCCAGCAGTTCCCCCGGGACTAAGGACGATACGCAGTATTTT	CASSSPGTKDDTQYF
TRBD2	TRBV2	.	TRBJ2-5	TGTGCCAGCAGTGGGGTAGCGGGAGGAGCGGAGACCCAGTACTTC	CASSGVAGGAETQYF
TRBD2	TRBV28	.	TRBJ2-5	TGTGCCAGCAGTGTTAGCGGGGCGGACCCGGAGACCCAGTACTTC	CASSVSGADPETQYF
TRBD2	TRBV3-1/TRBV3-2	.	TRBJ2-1	TGTGCCAGCAGCCAAGAATTGGGAGCGGGAGCTCCCTACAATGAGCAGTTCTTC	CASSQELGAGAPYNEQFF
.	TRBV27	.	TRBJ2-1	TGTGCCAGCGGGTTTAAGGGCAATGAGCAGTTCTTC	CASGFKGNEQFF
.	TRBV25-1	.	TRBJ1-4	TGTGCCAGCAGTGAATATAAAGGGGGTAATGAAAAACTGTTTTTT	CASSEYKGGNEKLFF
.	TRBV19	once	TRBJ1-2	TGTGCCAGTAGTATAGTGACCGACTTCTATGGCTACACCTTC	CASSIVTDFYGYTF
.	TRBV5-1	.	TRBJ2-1	TGCGCCAGCAGCCTAGCCCCCCCCCAAAATGAGCAGTTCTTC	CASSLAPPQNEQFF